This T cell receptor (beta chain) was identified in a study of T-cell reconstitution after alpha-beta-depleted transplantation in children. Preparation of the TCRbeta library involved a method that used unique molecular identifiers. TCRdb fed the PCR reads into MiXCR, producing one record per CDR3 protein. The sample has about 230,000 distinct CDR3 sequences, roughly 11% seen once; the top ten hold roughly 28%. The CDR3 runs 16 residues. The V end lost 6 bases, the J end lost 1 base, and 16 bases lay between the germline ends. In this sample, this clonotype turned up a few times. The sample in question was PBMCs, obtained before TCRalphabeta/CD19-depleted stem cell transplant. The clonotype was recovered from a child younger than two with acute myeloid leukemia, due to receive a stem cell transplant. The genes are TRBV23-1 and TRBJ2-1, with D possibly TRBD1 on 5 matching bases. TRBV23-1 is an ORF, with its function uncertain. CDR3 in DNA: TGCGCCAGCAGCCCTAGGACAAGGACGTCCTACAATGAGCAGTTCTTC. Translation: CASSPRTRTSYNEQFF.